The 31 T cell receptor beta chains presented below share a single source sample, sequenced in a study of regulatory T cells in long-lasting Graves disease (dated by TCRdb to the early 2020s). The library was produced with multiplex PCR. The run used an Illumina HiSeq 4000. TCR beta libraries were built with iRepertoire HTBI primers and Arm-PCR amplification of CDR3 regions. TCRdb reworked the public reads: Q25 trimming with fastp, MiXCR clone assembly, productive beta chains retained. Rows merge per CDR3 protein into single entries with the most common DNA and genes. The sample has over 500,000 distinct CDR3 sequences on record, about 16% of them singletons. The ten largest clones add up to more than 10% of the sample. The time point label, read with the paper, signifies: newly diagnosed GD, antithyroid drugs for less than 3 months. For both TCR sequencing and RNA sequencing, RNA was extracted from PBMCs using TRIzol.

These data were likewise used in another study, on T cells in Graves' hyperthyroidism and ophthalmopathy.

The sample consisted of peripheral blood mononuclear cells (PBMCs), taken at new diagnosis, from a patient treated with antithyroid drugs. The receptors derive from a man in his late teens or twenties with Graves disease. Donor details come from another sample of the same person, matched by shared clones.

This clonotype was seen only a few times. The gene calls are TRBV27 and TRBJ2-1, with D unclear. The CDR3 is made up of 15 amino acids. V lost 3 bases, J lost 8 bases, and 17 bases lay in between. Germline assignment: CDR1 MNHEY and CDR2 SMNVEV (reference sequence). CDR3 protein: CASSFFPAAADEQFF. The CDR3 DNA follows: TGTGCCAGCAGTTTTTTTCCGGCCGCGGCGGATGAGCAGTTCTTC.

The gene calls are TRBV19 and TRBJ1-5, with D possibly TRBD1 on 6 matching bases. The CDR3 is 14 amino acids. V was shortened by 3 bases and J by 3 bases, with 9 bases between the two germline ends. In germline, CDR1 is LNHDA, CDR2 SQIVND (reference sequence). CDR3 sequence (DNA): TGTGCCAGTAGTATTCGGGGACACAATCAGCCCCAGCATTTT. Protein product: CASSIRGHNQPQHF.

Remarks on this clonotype: This probably arose from a read error, given a far larger clone one base away. This chain joins TRBV7-9 and TRBJ1-1; D is undetermined. This CDR3 has 15 amino acids. Germline assignment: CDR1 SEHNR and CDR2 FQNEAQ (reference sequence). Trimming cost V 2 bases and J 1 base, with 11 bases left between them. The CDR3 spells CASSLIGPPNTEAFF. CDR3 nucleotides: TGTGCCAGCAGCTTAATCGGGCCGCCGAACACTGAAGCTTTCTTT.

This clonotype was counted a few times. The chain couples TRBV9 to TRBJ1-5; TRBD1 might be the D (6 bases). Germline V gives CDR1 SGDLS, CDR2 YYNGEE. Trimming cost V 2 bases and J 6 bases, with 18 bases left between them. The length of the CDR3 is 16 residues. The CDR3: CASSVGEGGNGQPQHF. Written as DNA, the CDR3 is TGTGCCAGCAGCGTTGGGGAGGGGGGGAACGGTCAGCCCCAGCATTTT.

This clonotype was observed a few times. The chain carries TRBV19 and TRBJ2-1; 16 bases are shared with TRBD2. Germline V gene lookup returns CDR1 LNHDA and CDR2 SQIVND (reference sequence). Germline trimming cut 2 bases from V and 0 bases from J; bases unmatched to any gene: 4. This CDR3 region has 19 residues. In nucleotides, the CDR3 is TGTGCCAGTAGTATAACGGGACTAGCGGGAGGGCCCTCCTACAATGAGCAGTTCTTC. This sequence encodes CASSITGLAGGPSYNEQFF.

There are many counts of this clonotype. The chain uses TRBV20-1 and TRBJ1-1; a weak D match, TRBD1 (6 bases). From germline, CDR1 is DFQATT and CDR2 SNEGSKA (reference sequence). V gave up 1 base and J gave up 4 bases, with 16 bases separating them. CDR3 length equals 15 residues. The CDR3: CSARGWEGGGTEAFF. The CDR3 region has the DNA TGCAGTGCTAGAGGGTGGGAAGGGGGTGGCACTGAAGCTTTCTTT.

This clonotype was seen a handful of times. The CDR3 nucleotides read TGTGCCTGGTCAGTGGCGAACACCGGGGAGCTGTTTTTT. It encodes CAWSVANTGELFF. The V call is TRBV30, the J call TRBJ2-2, with D uncertain. CDR3 length: 13 amino acids. From germline, CDR1 is GTSNPN and CDR2 SVGIG (reference sequence). The V end lost 5 bases, the J end lost 0 bases, and 7 bases lay between the germline ends.

This clonotype showed up many times. The chain is built from TRBV3-1 and TRBJ2-7; 9 bases fit TRBD2. V shed 1 base and J 2 bases; nucleotides not matched to a gene: 3. The CDR3 covers 15 residues. Per germline, CDR1 LGHDT and CDR2 YNNKEL (reference sequence). CDR3 residues: CASSQGTSATYEQYF. In DNA form, the CDR3 reads TGTGCCAGCAGCCAAGGGACTAGCGCCACCTACGAGCAGTACTTC.

This clonotype was counted many times. V and J are TRBV5-1 and TRBJ2-3; maybe TRBD2 (5 bases). V was pared by 1 base and J by 2 bases, with 8 bases between. In germline, CDR1 is SGHRS, CDR2 YFSETQ. The CDR3 is 14 amino acids. This CDR3 is CASSLPSITDTQYF. CDR3 in DNA: TGCGCCAGCAGCTTGCCTAGCATCACAGATACGCAGTATTTT.

This clonotype has ten or more counts. This chain joins TRBV12-3 or TRBV12-4 and TRBJ2-2, with a possible D match to TRBD1 (5 bases). The CDR3 covers 15 residues. Trimming left V 6 bases short and J 1 base short, with 12 bases between. The CDR3, as DNA: TGTGCCAGCAGAACTACAAGGGGGAACACCGGGGAGCTGTTTTTT. As protein: CASRTTRGNTGELFF.

There are a few counts of this clonotype. V is TRBV6-1 and J is TRBJ1-5, with TRBD1 identical over 7 bases. V was clipped by 6 bases and J by 6 bases; unmatched bases: 11. Germline V lookup: CDR1 MNHNS, CDR2 SASEGT. The CDR3 loop spans 15 amino acids. The CDR3 is CASSSTGAGSQPQHF. As DNA, the CDR3 is TGTGCCAGCAGCTCTACAGGGGCGGGTAGTCAGCCCCAGCATTTT.

This clonotype has more than one count but fewer than ten. The chain employs TRBV6-2 or TRBV6-3 and TRBJ2-1; 12 bases match TRBD2. Trimming cost V 4 bases and J 5 bases; bases outside gene matches: 9. The CDR3 loop spans 17 amino acids. Germline V gives CDR1 MNHEY, CDR2 SVGEGT. The CDR3 bases are TGTGCCAGCAGTTTAACCGGGACTAGCGGGCTGGACAATGAGCAGTTCTTC. Amino acid sequence: CASSLTGTSGLDNEQFF.

Comments on this clonotype: This may arise from a read error, as a much more abundant clone is one base away. This rearrangement joins TRBV6-2 or TRBV6-3 to TRBJ2-1; D assignment may be TRBD1 or TRBD2 (5 bases each). The V gene lost 4 bases and the J gene lost 4 bases, with 14 bases spanning the gap. The CDR3 loop spans 15 amino acids. In germline, CDR1 is MNHEY, CDR2 SVGEGT. CDR3 residues: CASSFTGPAYNEQFF. The CDR3 nucleotides are TGTGCCAGCAGTTTCACGGGACCAGCTTACAATGAGCAGTTCTTC.

Concerning this clonotype itself: This clone may be a read error of a much larger clone one base away. This chain connects TRBV30 to TRBJ1-2, with TRBD1 as a possible D gene (5 bases). Germline assignment: CDR1 GTSNPN and CDR2 SVGIG (reference sequence). Trimming pared 5 bases from V and 1 base from J, leaving 17 bases between. CDR3 length: 15 amino acids. CDR3 nucleotides: TGTGCCTGGGCAGCCCCCAGGGAAAATAACTATGGCTACACCTTC. This codes for CAWAAPRENNYGYTF.

This clonotype has a handful of counts. The chain couples TRBV9 to TRBJ1-3; D is possibly TRBD1 (6 bases). V gave up 1 base and J gave up 2 bases, with 7 bases separating them. The length of the CDR3 is 14 residues. CDR1 is SGDLS, CDR2 YYNGEE, per germline. In DNA, the CDR3 is TGTGCCAGCAGCGTAAACAGGGCTGGAAACACCATATATTTT. Protein sequence: CASSVNRAGNTIYF.

This clonotype was counted between two and nine times. The chain employs TRBV29-1 and TRBJ2-1, with a possible D match to TRBD1 (6 bases). Germline-derived CDR1 and CDR2 are SQVTM and ANQGSEA. The length of the CDR3 is 14 residues. V was cut by 3 bases and J by 8 bases, with 17 bases left in between. The DNA of the CDR3 is TGCAGCGTTGATACAGGGATTAATACCGATGAGCAGTTCTTC. This codes for CSVDTGINTDEQFF.

Here the CDR3 DNA reads TGTGCCAGCAGCCAGGGACTAATCATTACAGATACGCAGTATTTT. Protein sequence: CASSQGLIITDTQYF. This rearrangement joins TRBV7-9 to TRBJ2-3; 7 nucleotides line up with TRBD2. This CDR3 is built from 15 residues. Trimming removed 5 bases from V and 3 bases from J; junction bases left unmatched: 8. Germline lookup yields CDR1 SEHNR and CDR2 FQNEAQ (reference sequence).

This clonotype was observed a few times. The chain recombines TRBV20-1 with TRBJ1-1; D remains unclear. This CDR3 region has 15 residues. Germline loops: CDR1 DFQATT, CDR2 SNEGSKA (reference sequence). Trimming shortened V by 3 bases and J by 3 bases, and 17 bases separated the two germline ends. The CDR3 sequence: CSASGRLGFDTEAFF. CDR3 sequence (DNA): TGCAGTGCTAGTGGGCGTTTGGGGTTTGACACTGAAGCTTTCTTT.

The genes are TRBV7-2 and TRBJ1-5, with a tentative D call TRBD1 (5 bases). Germline-derived CDR1 and CDR2 are SGHTA and FQGNSA. With 5 bases removed from V and 4 bases from J, the gap between germline ends came to 9 bases. This CDR3 has 13 residues. The CDR3: CASSVRQNQPQHF. CDR3 sequence (DNA): TGTGCCAGCAGCGTCAGACAGAATCAGCCCCAGCATTTT.

Comment on this clonotype: A clone one base away is much larger, so this may be a read error. This sequence joins TRBV12-3 or TRBV12-4 and TRBJ2-3, with D perhaps TRBD1 (6 bases). The CDR3 contains 15 residues. CDR3: CASGLPRGGTDTQYF. The CDR3 DNA is TGTGCCAGCGGTTTACCCAGGGGTGGCACAGATACGCAGTATTTT.

This clonotype was seen only a few times. The CDR3 bases are TGCGCCAGCAGCCAAGAGGAAGTCCGCGGGAGTATGACCTACAATGAGCAGTTCTTC. As protein: CASSQEEVRGSMTYNEQFF. V usage is TRBV4-1 and J usage is TRBJ2-1, with TRBD2 matching 7 bases. The CDR3 loop spans 19 amino acids. CDR1 and CDR2 (germline): MGHRA, YSYEKL. Trimming at V came to 0 bases and at J to 2 bases, leaving 13 bases not matched to a gene.

V usage is TRBV12-3 or TRBV12-4 and J usage is TRBJ2-4; 7 bases line up with TRBD2. The CDR3 spans 17 residues. V shed 2 bases and J 1 base; nucleotides not matched to a gene: 8. The chain's CDR3 is CASSLWGEGRAKNIQYF. CDR3 nucleotide sequence: TGTGCCAGCAGTTTATGGGGGGAGGGTAGGGCCAAAAACATTCAGTACTTC.

This rearrangement joins TRBV5-1 to TRBJ2-2; TRBD2 matches at 9 bases. Germline lookup yields CDR1 SGHRS and CDR2 YFSETQ. V was clipped by 6 bases and J by 1 base; unmatched bases: 4. CDR3 length: 15 residues. CDR3 in amino acids: CASNPTSGNTGELFF. In DNA form, the CDR3 reads TGCGCCAGCAACCCGACTAGCGGGAACACCGGGGAGCTGTTTTTT.

This clonotype was counted ten times or more. V gene TRBV6-1 combines with J gene TRBJ2-7; 9 bases are a match to TRBD1. The CDR3 is 14 residues long. V shed 5 bases, J shed 6 bases, and the junction held 8 bases outside the gene matches. In germline, CDR1 is MNHNS, CDR2 SASEGT. In nucleotides, the CDR3 is TGTGCCAGCAGTCAACAGGGGGCTGGGGGCGAGCAGTACTTC. This sequence encodes CASSQQGAGGEQYF.

The chain is built from TRBV29-1 and TRBJ1-2, with D possibly TRBD1 on 6 matching bases. The V gene's germline CDR1 is SQVTM and CDR2 ANQGSEA. The CDR3 loop spans 13 amino acids. Trimming pared 7 bases from V and 4 bases from J, leaving 16 bases between. The CDR3 DNA is TGCAGCGATTGGGACAACCGGGCCTATGGCTACACCTTC. Protein sequence: CSDWDNRAYGYTF.

This clonotype was counted only a few times. Given a much more abundant clone one base away, this may be a read error. The rearrangement joins TRBV6-1 to TRBJ2-2; the D gene is possibly TRBD2 (5 bases). The CDR3 loop spans 13 amino acids. Per germline, CDR1 MNHNS and CDR2 SASEGT. CDR3 amino acids: CASSEGNTGEPFF. CDR3 nucleotide sequence: TGTGCCAGCAGTGAAGGGAACACCGGGGAGCCGTTTTTT.

Many counts were recorded for this clonotype. A read error may account for a junction end that differs from germline. V gene TRBV10-2 combines with J gene TRBJ1-2, with D possibly TRBD1 on 6 matching bases. Germline V gene data show CDR1 as WSHSY and CDR2 as SAAADI. The CDR3 spans 12 residues. CDR3 nucleotides: TGTGCCAGCAGTACGGACAGCTATGGCTACACCTTC. Translating gives CASSTDSYGYTF.

Details on this clonotype: A read error is possible here, since a much larger clone lies one base away. Lacking the conserved final phenylalanine or tryptophan, this CDR3 likely reflects a read error. This chain uses TRBV28 with TRBJ2-1; 12 nucleotides agree with TRBD1. The end of the DNA fits TRBJ2-5 better, so the J call may be wrong. This CDR3 comprises 16 residues. CDR1 and CDR2 (germline): MDHEN, SYDVKM. CDR3 DNA sequence: TGTGCCAGCAGCGAGATTCCGGGACAGGGGGCTGGGACCCAGTACCTC. Translation: CASSEIPGQGAGTQYL.

This clonotype occurred many times. In nucleotides, the CDR3 is TGCAGCGTTGAGGCGGAGCCGAATACGCAGTATTTT. This codes for CSVEAEPNTQYF. The chain recombines TRBV29-1 with TRBJ2-3; D remains ambiguous. CDR1 SQVTM and CDR2 ANQGSEA come from the germline V gene. The CDR3 has 12 amino acids. V was pared by 3 bases and J by 7 bases, with 11 bases between.

Only a few counts were recorded for this clonotype. This chain joins TRBV7-9 and TRBJ2-3, with 13 positions matching TRBD2. The CDR3 loop spans 17 amino acids. Germline lookup yields CDR1 SEHNR and CDR2 FQNEAQ (reference sequence). Unmatched junction bases numbered 8, after V lost 5 bases and J lost 3 bases. The CDR3 coding sequence is TGTGCCAGCAGCCCCACTAGCGGGAGGGCTGGGACAGATACGCAGTATTTT. Protein product: CASSPTSGRAGTDTQYF.

This clonotype came up a few times. The V call is TRBV7-2, the J call TRBJ2-5; 10 bases align to TRBD2. The CDR3 is 17 residues long. Trimming cost V 5 bases and J 1 base; bases outside gene matches: 10. The germline V gene encodes CDR1 SGHTA and CDR2 FQGNSA. The CDR3 here is CASSPPGLAVLQETQYF. CDR3 bases: TGTGCCAGCAGCCCCCCAGGACTAGCGGTACTCCAAGAGACCCAGTACTTC.